The 32 T cell receptor beta chains given below trace back to one sample, sequenced in a study of T cell therapy after organ transplantation. The time point is: 20-29 weeks after completion of therapy. No cognate antigen is known for these TCRs. The table came from immunoSEQ multiplex PCR; TCRdb's copy has only in-frame clones and leaves some out. The profile shows around 19,000 clones, roughly 84% of them singletons. The material sequenced was CD8+ T cells from blood, taken after autologous CMV-specific T cell therapy. The receptors originated from a human patient who had received a solid organ transplant and had CMV disease. Part of the T cells may come from the graft donor.

The chain joins TRBV5-5 to TRBJ2-5; 7 bases are a match to TRBD1. V gave up 4 bases and J gave up 3 bases; unmatched junction bases: 6. The CDR3 totals 14 residues. Germline V CDR1 and CDR2: SGHKS, YYEKEE (reference sequence). CDR3 sequence (DNA): TGTGCCAGCAGCCCCCGGGACAGAAAAGAGACCCAGTACTTC. It codes for CASSPRDRKETQYF.

For the CDR3, the DNA is TGTGCCAGCAGTTTCGACGTTCTGGGCAACTATGGCTACACCTTC. This gives the protein CASSFDVLGNYGYTF. The rearrangement uses TRBV27 and TRBJ1-2, with D unresolved. The CDR3 loop spans 15 amino acids. V was shortened by 3 bases and J by 2 bases, with 13 bases between the two germline ends. Germline V gene lookup returns CDR1 MNHEY and CDR2 SMNVEV (reference sequence).

This chain connects TRBV4-2 to TRBJ2-7; 10 bases align to TRBD1. The CDR3 runs to 14 residues. V shed 5 bases, J shed 4 bases, and the junction held 5 bases outside the gene matches. Germline V gives CDR1 LGHNA, CDR2 YNFKEQ. The CDR3 spells CASSFGTGVYEQYF. The CDR3 region has the DNA TGTGCCAGCAGCTTTGGGACAGGGGTGTACGAGCAGTACTTC.

This clone came up a few times. This chain connects TRBV9 to TRBJ2-3; 8 bases agree with TRBD1. V dropped 3 bases and J dropped 4; count of bases not matched to a gene: 13. There are 17 residues in the CDR3. In germline, CDR1 is SGDLS, CDR2 YYNGEE. In DNA, the CDR3 is TGTGCCAGCAGCGACCGGACAGGGTCTGCCTTAGCAGATACGCAGTATTTT. Translation gives CASSDRTGSALADTQYF.

The chain uses TRBV25-1 and TRBJ2-7; 10 nucleotides match TRBD1. The CDR3 sequence is 16 residues long. In germline, CDR1 is MGHDK, CDR2 SYGVNS. The V segment lost 1 base and the J segment 1 base; nucleotides outside the gene matches: 4. The CDR3 sequence is CASSEWGQGKSYEQYF. The CDR3 region has the DNA TGTGCCAGCAGTGAATGGGGACAGGGGAAATCCTACGAGCAGTACTTC.

The CDR3 region is CASSPAAYEQYF. CDR3 sequence (DNA): TGTGCCAGCAGCCCAGCAGCCTACGAGCAGTACTTC. The rearrangement joins TRBV28 to TRBJ2-7; D remains ambiguous. The V gene lost 6 bases and the J gene lost 2 bases, with 8 bases spanning the gap. The germline V gene encodes CDR1 MDHEN and CDR2 SYDVKM. The CDR3 is made up of 12 amino acids.

V and J are TRBV15 and TRBJ2-3; 13 nucleotides agree with TRBD2. V shed 3 bases and J 4 bases; nucleotides not matched to a gene: 1. CDR1 is LNHNV, CDR2 YYDKDF, per germline (reference sequence). The CDR3 length is 15 residues. The DNA for the CDR3 is TGTGCCACCAGCAGGACTAGCGGGGGGCCAGATACGCAGTATTTT. It yields the protein CATSRTSGGPDTQYF.

The chain uses TRBV19 and TRBJ2-7; no definite D call. The CDR3 consists of 11 residues. V lost 5 bases and J lost 4, with 6 bases in between. Germline V gene data show CDR1 as LNHDA and CDR2 as SQIVND (reference sequence). CDR3 sequence: CASSGRYEQYF. Here the CDR3 DNA reads TGTGCCAGTAGTGGGCGATACGAGCAGTACTTC.

This clone was detected a few times. This sequence joins TRBV28 and TRBJ2-6, with D possibly matching TRBD2 (6 bases). V lost 4 bases, J lost 4 bases, and 14 bases lay in between. This CDR3 contains 16 residues. Germline CDR1 is MDHEN and CDR2 is SYDVKM. CDR3 amino acids: CASSSGAADGANVLTF. Written as DNA, the CDR3 is TGTGCCAGCAGTTCGGGAGCCGCGGACGGGGCCAACGTCCTGACTTTC.

The chain has TRBV6-5 and TRBJ2-7; D may correspond to TRBD1 or TRBD2 (6 bases each). Trimming pared 0 bases from V and 5 bases from J, leaving 17 bases between. CDR1 is MNHEY, CDR2 SVGAGI, per germline. The CDR3 consists of 16 residues. CDR3 coding DNA: TGTGCCAGCAGTTACTCGAATTGGGGGGCGCAGGACGAGCAGTACTTC. Residues: CASSYSNWGAQDEQYF.

This chain uses TRBV27 with TRBJ2-5; 7 positions agree with TRBD2. Germline loops: CDR1 MNHEY, CDR2 SMNVEV (reference sequence). The CDR3 is 15 residues long. The trim removed 3 bases at V and 5 bases at J, leaving 9 bases unmatched. CDR3 in DNA: TGTGCCAGCAGTTTCCTGGACGGGAGGCGGGAGACCCAGTACTTC. It encodes CASSFLDGRRETQYF.

The chain joins TRBV10-3 to TRBJ2-5; 7 bases match TRBD2. The CDR3 consists of 18 residues. J lost 5 bases, V lost 2 bases, and 17 bases had no gene match. Germline V gene sequence: CDR1 ENHRY, CDR2 SYGVKD. CDR3 in DNA: TGTGCCATCAGTGAGGAGGGTATGAGCGGGAAATTATGGGAGACCCAGTACTTC. The encoded protein is CAISEEGMSGKLWETQYF.

The chain couples TRBV27 to TRBJ2-1; TRBD2 agrees at 15 bases. Trimming took 5 bases from V and 4 from J; bases not matched to a gene: 3. The CDR3 is 16 residues long. The germline gives CDR1 MNHEY, CDR2 SMNVEV (reference sequence). As DNA, the CDR3 is TGTGCCAGCAGTGGGACTAGCGGGGGGTCTTACAATGAGCAGTTCTTC. Its translation is CASSGTSGGSYNEQFF.

The gene calls are TRBV27 and TRBJ2-3, with TRBD2 as a possible D gene (5 bases). Germline loops: CDR1 MNHEY, CDR2 SMNVEV (reference sequence). Trimming shortened V by 1 base and J by 1 base, and 12 bases separated the two germline ends. The CDR3 is 16 amino acids. The CDR3 region has the DNA TGTGCCAGCAGTTTATTTGGAGGAGAGGGCACAGATACGCAGTATTTT. Translation gives CASSLFGGEGTDTQYF.

This clone was recorded only once. This chain connects TRBV9 to TRBJ1-5, with D possibly TRBD1 on 6 matching bases. There are 14 residues in the CDR3. V dropped 4 bases and J dropped 5 bases, with 13 bases sitting between them. Germline values: CDR1 SGDLS, CDR2 YYNGEE. DNA of the CDR3: TGTGCCAGCAGCTTAGGGGGTAGGGATCAGCCCCAGCATTTT. This sequence encodes CASSLGGRDQPQHF.

This clone was seen just once. The J gene is TRBJ1-1, the V gene TRBV27, with D possibly being TRBD1 (6 bases). This CDR3 has 13 residues. The germline CDR1 and CDR2 sequences are MNHEY and SMNVEV (reference sequence). V lost 11 bases and J lost 7, with 20 bases in between. CDR3 DNA: TGTGCCGGCCAGCCCGACAGGCCAGGTGAAGCTTTCTTT. It specifies CAGQPDRPGEAFF.

This clone has just one count. V usage is TRBV28 and J usage is TRBJ2-3; perhaps D is TRBD1 or TRBD2 (5 bases each). Germline loops: CDR1 MDHEN, CDR2 SYDVKM. The CDR3 contains 16 residues. V dropped 5 bases and J dropped 4 bases, with 19 bases sitting between them. For the CDR3, the DNA is TGTGCCAGCAGTACGCCGGGGCTCGGGGAGCCAGATACGCAGTATTTT. Protein sequence: CASSTPGLGEPDTQYF.

This clone turned up a few times. The V gene is TRBV6-5, the J gene TRBJ2-7; 7 nucleotides line up with TRBD1. CDR1 is MNHEY and CDR2 is SVGAGI in the germline V gene. With V trimmed by 8 bases and J by 1 base, 8 bases remained unmatched. CDR3 length: 14 residues. CDR3 loop: CASPRTGPSYEQYF. Here the CDR3 DNA reads TGTGCCAGCCCGCGGACAGGCCCGTCCTACGAGCAGTACTTC.

CDR3 amino acids: CASSARDRKDGTQYF. DNA of the CDR3: TGTGCCAGCAGCGCGCGGGACAGGAAGGATGGGACCCAGTACTTC. The chain carries TRBV9 and TRBJ2-5; 8 positions agree with TRBD1. This CDR3 comprises 15 residues. In germline, CDR1 is SGDLS, CDR2 YYNGEE. The V and J ends lost 3 bases and 7 bases, in that order; junction bases with no gene match: 11.

This chain connects TRBV6-8 to TRBJ2-7; 7 bases line up with TRBD1. CDR1 MNHGY and CDR2 SAAAGT come from the germline V gene. The CDR3 contains 14 residues. J gave up 4 bases and V 2 bases, and 5 bases lay outside the gene matches. The CDR3 sequence: CASSYGTDKYEQYF. The CDR3 DNA sequence: TGTGCCAGCAGTTACGGGACAGACAAATACGAGCAGTACTTC.

The J gene is TRBJ2-1, the V gene TRBV7-7; D is undetermined. CDR3 length equals 13 residues. Germline CDR1 reads SSHAT; CDR2 reads FNYEAQ (reference sequence). V was cut by 1 base and J by 6 bases, with 7 bases left in between. CDR3 loop: CASSLGLVNEQFF. As DNA, the CDR3 is TGTGCCAGCAGCTTAGGGCTAGTCAATGAGCAGTTCTTC.

The J gene is TRBJ1-5, the V gene TRBV5-4, with TRBD1 as a possible D gene (6 bases). V lost 4 bases to trimming and J lost 6 bases, with 17 bases between them. Germline V gives CDR1 SGHNT, CDR2 YYREEE (reference sequence). CDR3 length: 15 amino acids. CDR3 amino acids: CASSAGASSGQPQHF. As DNA, the CDR3 is TGTGCCAGCAGCGCGGGGGCGTCCTCGGGTCAGCCCCAGCATTTT.

This rearrangement joins TRBV28 to TRBJ2-1; the match to TRBD1 covers 7 bases. The CDR3 is 13 residues long. The V gene's germline CDR1 is MDHEN and CDR2 SYDVKM. V dropped 7 bases and J dropped 3; count of bases not matched to a gene: 3. The chain's CDR3 is CASKGTDYNEQFF. CDR3 sequence (DNA): TGTGCCAGCAAAGGGACAGACTACAATGAGCAGTTCTTC.

This chain links TRBV19 with TRBJ1-1; D call uncertain. Trimming pared 9 bases from V and 4 bases from J, leaving 12 bases between. This CDR3 comprises 12 residues. Germline values: CDR1 LNHDA, CDR2 SQIVND (reference sequence). The CDR3 DNA sequence: TGTGCCAGCGGGTGGGGAGGCACTGAAGCTTTCTTT. Translation gives CASGWGGTEAFF. Complete variable domain (other parts from reference TRBV19 and TRBJ1-1): DGGITQSPKYLFRKEGQNVTLSCEQNLNHDAMYWYRQDPGQGLRLIYYSQIVNDFQKGDIAEGYSVSREKKESFPLTVTSAQKNPTAFYLCASGWGGTEAFFGQGTRLTVV.

The chain employs TRBV11-2 and TRBJ2-5; D not resolved. The CDR3 is made up of 12 amino acids. CDR1 and CDR2 from the germline V gene are SGHAT and FQNNGV. The ends were cut back, 5 bases at V and 4 bases at J, with 8 bases in the middle. CDR3 sequence reads: CASSLDRETQYF. In DNA, the CDR3 is TGTGCCAGCAGCCTCGATCGAGAGACCCAGTACTTC.

This chain uses TRBV7-9 with TRBJ2-7; unclear D gene. Trimming removed 1 base at V and 1 base at J, with 2 bases between. Germline assignment: CDR1 SEHNR and CDR2 FQNEAQ (reference sequence). The CDR3 is made up of 12 amino acids. CDR3 coding DNA: TGTGCCAGCAGCTTAGAATCCTACGAGCAGTACTTC. This codes for CASSLESYEQYF.

The rearrangement links TRBV30 to TRBJ1-1, with D perhaps matching TRBD1 (5 bases). Germline V gene lookup returns CDR1 GTSNPN and CDR2 SVGIG (reference sequence). The CDR3 loop spans 13 amino acids. Trimming cost V 4 bases and J 0 bases, with 9 bases left between them. CDR3 in amino acids: CAWTRGVNTEAFF. CDR3 in DNA: TGTGCCTGGACCCGGGGGGTGAACACTGAAGCTTTCTTT. The full variable domain, with the rest looked up from reference TRBV30 and TRBJ1-1, is SQTIHQWPATLVQPVGSPLSLECTVEGTSNPNLYWYRQAAGRGLQLLFYSVGIGQISSEVPQNLSASRPQDRQFILSSKKLLLSDSGFYLCAWTRGVNTEAFFGQGTRLTVV.

The chain recombines TRBV6-5 with TRBJ1-1; D is undetermined. V dropped 8 bases and J dropped 1 base, with 11 bases sitting between them. The CDR3 runs 13 residues. Germline CDR1 is MNHEY and CDR2 is SVGAGI. Here the CDR3 reads CASSSYGNTEAFF. CDR3 DNA sequence: TGTGCCAGCTCCTCTTACGGGAACACTGAAGCTTTCTTT.

This clone was picked up one time. The rearrangement links TRBV7-9 to TRBJ1-1, with no clear D. The CDR3 runs 15 residues. Germline V gene sequence: CDR1 SEHNR, CDR2 FQNEAQ (reference sequence). The V end lost 4 bases, the J end lost 4 bases, and 16 bases lay between the germline ends. The CDR3 reads CASSWSEGSGTEAFF. CDR3 DNA: TGTGCCAGCAGCTGGAGCGAAGGAAGCGGCACTGAAGCTTTCTTT.

The V and J genes are TRBV30 and TRBJ1-1, with D uncertain. V lost 4 bases and J 7 bases, leaving 16 bases between the germline ends. This CDR3 contains 13 residues. Germline lookup yields CDR1 GTSNPN and CDR2 SVGIG (reference sequence). CDR3 region: CAWNPPSRSEAFF. Here the CDR3 DNA reads TGTGCCTGGAACCCCCCCAGTAGGAGTGAAGCTTTCTTT.

This sequence joins TRBV6-5 and TRBJ2-3; TRBD2 matches at 16 bases. The CDR3 consists of 15 residues. V gave up 5 bases and J gave up 4 bases; unmatched junction bases: 0. The germline gives CDR1 MNHEY, CDR2 SVGAGI. The CDR3 is CASSGTSGGADTQYF. The CDR3, as DNA: TGTGCCAGCAGTGGGACTAGCGGGGGGGCAGATACGCAGTATTTT.

This chain links TRBV28 with TRBJ2-7; D perhaps matches TRBD2 (5 bases). The CDR3 consists of 12 residues. CDR1 is MDHEN and CDR2 is SYDVKM in the germline V gene. Trimming stripped 6 bases from V and 1 base from J, with 7 bases between. The CDR3 loop is CASSRTSYEQYF. DNA for the CDR3: TGTGCCAGCAGCCGGACTTCCTACGAGCAGTACTTC.